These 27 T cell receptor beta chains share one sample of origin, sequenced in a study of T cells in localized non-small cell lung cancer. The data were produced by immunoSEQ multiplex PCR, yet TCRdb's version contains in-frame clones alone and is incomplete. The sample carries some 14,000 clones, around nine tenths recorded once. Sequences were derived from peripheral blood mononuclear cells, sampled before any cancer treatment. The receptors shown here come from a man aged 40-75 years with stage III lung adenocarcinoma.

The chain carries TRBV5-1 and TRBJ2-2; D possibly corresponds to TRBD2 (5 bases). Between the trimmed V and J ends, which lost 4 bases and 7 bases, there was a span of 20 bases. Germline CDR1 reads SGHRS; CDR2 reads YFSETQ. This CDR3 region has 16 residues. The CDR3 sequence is CASSRNTDLRDGELFF. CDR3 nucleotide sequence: TGCGCCAGCAGCCGTAACACAGACCTACGGGACGGGGAGCTGTTTTTT.

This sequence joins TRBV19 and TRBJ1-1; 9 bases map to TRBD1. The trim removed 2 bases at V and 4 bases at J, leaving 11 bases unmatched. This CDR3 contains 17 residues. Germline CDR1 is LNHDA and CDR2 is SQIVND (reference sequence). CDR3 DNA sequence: TGTGCCAGTAGTATAATGGAAAGGACAGGGGACGGCACTGAAGCTTTCTTT. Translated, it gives CASSIMERTGDGTEAFF. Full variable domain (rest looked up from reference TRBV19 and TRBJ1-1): DGGITQSPKYLFRKEGQNVTLSCEQNLNHDAMYWYRQDPGQGLRLIYYSQIVNDFQKGDIAEGYSVSREKKESFPLTVTSAQKNPTAFYLCASSIMERTGDGTEAFFGQGTRLTVV.

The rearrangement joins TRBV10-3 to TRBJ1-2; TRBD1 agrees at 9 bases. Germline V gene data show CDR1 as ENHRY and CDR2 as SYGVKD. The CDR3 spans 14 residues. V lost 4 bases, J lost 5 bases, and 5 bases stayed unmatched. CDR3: CAISGTGGGYGYTF. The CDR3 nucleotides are TGTGCCATCAGTGGAACAGGGGGCGGTTATGGCTACACCTTC.

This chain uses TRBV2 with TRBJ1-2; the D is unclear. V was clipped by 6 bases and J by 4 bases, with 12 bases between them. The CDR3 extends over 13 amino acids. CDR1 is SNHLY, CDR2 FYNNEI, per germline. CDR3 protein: CASSVEPSYGYTF. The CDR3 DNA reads TGTGCCAGCAGCGTAGAACCCAGCTATGGCTACACCTTC.

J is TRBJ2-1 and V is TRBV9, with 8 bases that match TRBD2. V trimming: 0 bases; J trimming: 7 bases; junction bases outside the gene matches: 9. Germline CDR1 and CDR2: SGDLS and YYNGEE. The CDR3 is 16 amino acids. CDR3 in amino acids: CASSVAPGLGTNEQFF. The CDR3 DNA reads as TGTGCCAGCAGCGTAGCACCGGGACTAGGGACGAATGAGCAGTTCTTC. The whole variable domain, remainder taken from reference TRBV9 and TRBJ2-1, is DSGVTQTPKHLITATGQRVTLRCSPRSGDLSVYWYQQSLDQGLQFLIQYYNGEERAKGNILERFSAQQFPDLHSELNLSSLELGDSALYFCASSVAPGLGTNEQFFGPGTRLTVL.

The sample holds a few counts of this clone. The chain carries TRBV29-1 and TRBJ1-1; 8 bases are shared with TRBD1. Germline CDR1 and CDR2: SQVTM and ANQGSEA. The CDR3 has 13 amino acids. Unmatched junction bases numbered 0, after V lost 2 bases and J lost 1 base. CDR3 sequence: CSVETGGNTEAFF. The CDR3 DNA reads TGCAGCGTTGAAACAGGGGGGAACACTGAAGCTTTCTTT.

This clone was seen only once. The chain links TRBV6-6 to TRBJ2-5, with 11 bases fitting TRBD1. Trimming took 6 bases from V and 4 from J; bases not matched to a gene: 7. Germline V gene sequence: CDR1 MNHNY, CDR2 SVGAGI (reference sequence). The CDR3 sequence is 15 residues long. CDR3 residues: CASRKRDRGGETQYF. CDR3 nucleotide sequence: TGTGCCAGCAGAAAGAGGGACAGGGGGGGAGAGACCCAGTACTTC.

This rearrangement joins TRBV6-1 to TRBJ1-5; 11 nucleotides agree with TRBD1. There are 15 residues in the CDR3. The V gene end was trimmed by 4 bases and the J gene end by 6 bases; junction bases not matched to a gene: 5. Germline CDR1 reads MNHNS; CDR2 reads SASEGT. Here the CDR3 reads CASSGGTGGIQPQHF. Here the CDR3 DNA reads TGTGCCAGCAGTGGGGGGACAGGGGGTATTCAGCCCCAGCATTTT.

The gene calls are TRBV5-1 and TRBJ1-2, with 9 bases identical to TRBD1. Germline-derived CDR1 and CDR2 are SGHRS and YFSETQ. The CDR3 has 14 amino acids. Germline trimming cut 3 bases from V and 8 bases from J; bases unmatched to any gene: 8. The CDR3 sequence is CASSYGTTGGGYTF. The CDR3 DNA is TGCGCCAGCAGCTACGGGACCACAGGGGGCGGCTACACCTTC.

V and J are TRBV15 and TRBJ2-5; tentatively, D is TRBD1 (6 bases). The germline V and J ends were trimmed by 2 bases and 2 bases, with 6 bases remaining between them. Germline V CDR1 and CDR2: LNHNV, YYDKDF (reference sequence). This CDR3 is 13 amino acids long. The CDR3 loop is CATSRRGQETQYF. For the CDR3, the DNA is TGTGCCACCAGCAGAAGGGGGCAAGAGACCCAGTACTTC.

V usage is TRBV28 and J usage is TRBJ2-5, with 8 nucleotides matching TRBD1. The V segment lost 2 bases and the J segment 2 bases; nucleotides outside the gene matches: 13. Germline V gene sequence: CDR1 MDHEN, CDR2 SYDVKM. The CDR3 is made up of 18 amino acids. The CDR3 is CASSLIRPGGKWQETQYF. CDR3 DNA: TGTGCCAGCAGTTTAATAAGACCAGGGGGCAAATGGCAAGAGACCCAGTACTTC.

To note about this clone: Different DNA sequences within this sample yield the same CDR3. The CDR3 protein is CASSFRRNTEAFF. CDR3 in DNA: TGTGCCAGCAGTTTCCGGAGGAACACTGAAGCTTTCTTT. The chain is built from TRBV28 and TRBJ1-1, with D uncertain. Germline V CDR1 and CDR2: MDHEN, SYDVKM. This CDR3 has 13 amino acids. V gave up 3 bases and J gave up 1 base, with 6 bases separating them.

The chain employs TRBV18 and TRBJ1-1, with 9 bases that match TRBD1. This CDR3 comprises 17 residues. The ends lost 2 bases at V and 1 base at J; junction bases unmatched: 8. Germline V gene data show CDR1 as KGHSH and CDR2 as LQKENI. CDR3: CASSPFQPGQGNTEAFF. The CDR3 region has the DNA TGTGCCAGCTCACCATTTCAACCGGGACAGGGGAACACTGAAGCTTTCTTT. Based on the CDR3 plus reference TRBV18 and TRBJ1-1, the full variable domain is NAGVMQNPRHLVRRRGQEARLRCSPMKGHSHVYWYRQLPEEGLKFMVYLQKENIIDESGMPKERFSAEFPKEGPSILRIQQVVRGDSAAYFCASSPFQPGQGNTEAFFGQGTRLTVV.

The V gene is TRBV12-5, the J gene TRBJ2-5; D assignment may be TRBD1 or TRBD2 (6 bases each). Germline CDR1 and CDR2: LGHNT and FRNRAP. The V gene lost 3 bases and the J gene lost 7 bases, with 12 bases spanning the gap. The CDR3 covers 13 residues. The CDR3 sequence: CASGFGWGATQYF. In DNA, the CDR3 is TGTGCTAGTGGTTTTGGTTGGGGGGCGACCCAGTACTTC. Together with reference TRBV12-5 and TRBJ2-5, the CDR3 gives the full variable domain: DARVTQTPRHKVTEMGQEVTMRCQPILGHNTVFWYRQTMMQGLELLAYFRNRAPLDDSGMPKDRFSAEMPDATLATLKIQPSEPRDSAVYFCASGFGWGATQYFGPGTRLLVL.

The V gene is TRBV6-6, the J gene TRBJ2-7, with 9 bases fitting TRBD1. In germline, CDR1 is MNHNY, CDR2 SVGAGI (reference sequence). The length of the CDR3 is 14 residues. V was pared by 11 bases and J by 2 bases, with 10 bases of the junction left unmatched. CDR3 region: CACKSGTGTYEQYF. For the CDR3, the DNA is TGTGCCTGTAAGTCCGGGACAGGGACCTACGAGCAGTACTTC.

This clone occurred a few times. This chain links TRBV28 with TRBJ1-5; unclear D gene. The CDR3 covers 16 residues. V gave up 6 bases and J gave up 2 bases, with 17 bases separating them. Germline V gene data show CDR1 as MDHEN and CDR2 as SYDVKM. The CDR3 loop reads CASSPLMGSGNQPQHF. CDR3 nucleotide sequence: TGTGCCAGCAGCCCCCTGATGGGGTCTGGCAATCAGCCCCAGCATTTT.

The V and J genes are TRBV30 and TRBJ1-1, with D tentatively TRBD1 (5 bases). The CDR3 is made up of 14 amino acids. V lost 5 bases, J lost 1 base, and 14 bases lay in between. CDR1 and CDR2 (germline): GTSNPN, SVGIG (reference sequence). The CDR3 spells CAWEAGTGNTEAFF. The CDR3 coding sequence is TGTGCCTGGGAAGCCGGGACCGGGAACACTGAAGCTTTCTTT.

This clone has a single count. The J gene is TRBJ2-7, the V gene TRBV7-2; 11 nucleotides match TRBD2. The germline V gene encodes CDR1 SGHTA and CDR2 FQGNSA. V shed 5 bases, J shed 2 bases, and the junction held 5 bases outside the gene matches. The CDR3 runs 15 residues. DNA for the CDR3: TGTGCCAGCAGCACGGGACTAGCGGCGACCTACGAGCAGTACTTC. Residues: CASSTGLAATYEQYF.

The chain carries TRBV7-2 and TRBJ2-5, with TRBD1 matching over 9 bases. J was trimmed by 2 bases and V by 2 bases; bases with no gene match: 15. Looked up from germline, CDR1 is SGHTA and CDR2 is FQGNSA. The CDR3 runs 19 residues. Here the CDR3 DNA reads TGTGCCAGCAGCTTATTTGGGATACCACAGGGGGCGACTCAAGAGACCCAGTACTTC. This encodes CASSLFGIPQGATQETQYF.

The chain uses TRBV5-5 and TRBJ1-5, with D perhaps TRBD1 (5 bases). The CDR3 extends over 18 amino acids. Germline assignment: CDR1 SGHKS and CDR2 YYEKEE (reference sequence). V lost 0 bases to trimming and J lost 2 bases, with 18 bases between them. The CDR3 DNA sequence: TGTGCCAGCAGCTTGGGGCAGGGACCCTTTGGAGGCAATCAGCCCCAGCATTTT. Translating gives CASSLGQGPFGGNQPQHF.

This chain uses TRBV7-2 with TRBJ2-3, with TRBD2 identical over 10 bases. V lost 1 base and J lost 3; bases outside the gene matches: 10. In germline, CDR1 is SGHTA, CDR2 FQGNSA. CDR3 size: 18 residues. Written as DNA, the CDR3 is TGTGCCAGCAGCTTAGTGGCAGCGGGAGGGTTTAAGACAGATACGCAGTATTTT. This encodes CASSLVAAGGFKTDTQYF.

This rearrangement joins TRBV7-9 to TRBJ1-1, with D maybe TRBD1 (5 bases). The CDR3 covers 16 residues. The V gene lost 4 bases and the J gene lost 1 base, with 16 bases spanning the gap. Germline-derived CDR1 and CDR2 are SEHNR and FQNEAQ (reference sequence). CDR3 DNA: TGTGCCAGCAGCTCCGTTCCGGGGGGTGGGAACACTGAAGCTTTCTTT. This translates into CASSSVPGGGNTEAFF.

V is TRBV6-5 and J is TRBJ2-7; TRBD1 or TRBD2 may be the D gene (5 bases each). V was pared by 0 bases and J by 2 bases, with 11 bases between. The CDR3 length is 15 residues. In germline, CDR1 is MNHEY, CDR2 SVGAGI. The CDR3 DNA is TGTGCCAGCAGTTACTCCAAAGAGGGGCCCTACGAGCAGTACTTC. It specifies CASSYSKEGPYEQYF.

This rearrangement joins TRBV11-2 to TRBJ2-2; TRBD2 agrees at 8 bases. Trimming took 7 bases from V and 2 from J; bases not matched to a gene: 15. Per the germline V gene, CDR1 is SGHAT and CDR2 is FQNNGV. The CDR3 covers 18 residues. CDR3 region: CASTLAAWTSRNTGELFF. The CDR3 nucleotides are TGTGCCAGCACACTTGCCGCCTGGACTAGCCGAAACACCGGGGAGCTGTTTTTT. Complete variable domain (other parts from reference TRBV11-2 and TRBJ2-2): EAGVAQSPRYKIIEKRQSVAFWCNPISGHATLYWYQQILGQGPKLLIQFQNNGVVDDSQLPKDRFSAERLKGVDSTLKIQPAKLEDSAVYLCASTLAAWTSRNTGELFFGEGSRLTVL.

The CDR3 region has the DNA TGTGCCAGCAGCAACACCCCCCCGGGACAGATTGGAACCATATATTTT. Translating it yields CASSNTPPGQIGTIYF. The chain is built from TRBV2 and TRBJ1-3; 7 positions agree with TRBD1. Looked up from germline, CDR1 is SNHLY and CDR2 is FYNNEI. The length of the CDR3 is 16 residues. V lost 6 bases, J lost 10 bases, and 18 bases stayed unmatched. The entire variable domain, with the rest obtained from reference TRBV2 and TRBJ1-3, is as follows: EPEVTQTPSHQVTQMGQEVILRCVPISNHLYFYWYRQILGQKVEFLVSFYNNEISEKSEIFDDQFSVERPDGSNFTLKIRSTKLEDSAMYFCASSNTPPGQIGTIYFGEGSWLTVV.

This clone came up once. CDR3 nucleotide sequence: TGTGCCAGCAGCTTATTACCCGGGACAGGGGATGGCTACACCTTC. Translation: CASSLLPGTGDGYTF. This chain uses TRBV7-9 with TRBJ1-2; 10 nucleotides match TRBD1. The germline gives CDR1 SEHNR, CDR2 FQNEAQ (reference sequence). The CDR3 consists of 15 residues. The V and J ends lost 2 bases and 6 bases, in that order; junction bases with no gene match: 6.

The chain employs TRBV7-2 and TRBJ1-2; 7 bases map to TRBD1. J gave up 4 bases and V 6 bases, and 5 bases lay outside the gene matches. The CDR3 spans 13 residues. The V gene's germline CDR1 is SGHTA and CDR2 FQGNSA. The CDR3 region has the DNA TGTGCCAGCAGACCCCGGGACAGCTATGGCTACACCTTC. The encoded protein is CASRPRDSYGYTF.